A selection of T cell receptor beta chains follows, all from one sample in a study of high-grade serous ovarian cancer treatment subgroups. Profiled with immunoSEQ multiplex PCR; TCRdb holds only in-frame clones, not every one. The sample holds about 1,000 clones, roughly 82% seen once. Material: tumor tissue. The source of these receptors is a human donor with high-grade serous ovarian cancer. Both conserved end residues are part of each CDR3. A D gene is named only where the DNA matches it firmly. Clone size is not always given. Where it is, it says once, few, many or a class for expanded clones.

>TRBJ2-3|TRBD2|NA|TRBV19
TGTGCCAGTACCCTAAGCGGGAGTGGCACAGATACGCAGTATTTT
CASTLSGSGTDTQYF
>TRBJ2-4|NA|few|TRBV19
TGTGCCAGTAGTATTACCGGTTCCAAAAACATTCAGTACTTC
CASSITGSKNIQYF
>TRBJ2-1|NA|NA|TRBV7-3
TGTGCCAGCAGCTTGGTCTACCACAATGAGCAGTTCTTC
CASSLVYHNEQFF
>TRBJ2-7|NA|NA|TRBV5-1
TGCGCCAGCAGCAAAGGACTTGAATACTACGAGCAGTACTTC
CASSKGLEYYEQYF
>TRBJ1-4|NA|few|TRBV9
TGTGCCAGCAGCGTAGACGCAGGGTTTGGCCTGACTAATGAAAAACTGTTTTTT
CASSVDAGFGLTNEKLFF
>TRBJ1-4|NA|NA|TRBV2
TGTGCCAGCAGTGTTGAGGTCTCAAAACTGTTTTTT
CASSVEVSKLFF
>TRBJ1-6|TRBD1|once|TRBV7-2
TGTGCCAGCAGCTTCGGACAGGATAATTCACCCCTCCACTTT
CASSFGQDNSPLHF
>TRBJ2-2|TRBD2|NA|TRBV27
TGTGCCAGCAGTCTCGACGGGGGGACCGGGGAGCTGTTTTTT
CASSLDGGTGELFF
>TRBJ2-3|TRBD2|NA|TRBV7-9
TGTGCCAGCAGCTGGGGGACTAGCGGGAGTGTAACAGATACGCAGTATTTT
CASSWGTSGSVTDTQYF
>TRBJ1-2|NA|NA|TRBV7-8
TGTGCCAGCAGCCCGGAGTCCATCTATGGCTACACCTTC
CASSPESIYGYTF
>TRBJ1-1|TRBD1|NA|TRBV27
TGTGCCAGCAGTTTCGGACAGGGACGACCGAACACTGAAGCTTTCTTT
CASSFGQGRPNTEAFF
>TRBJ1-5|NA|NA|TRBV4-1
TGCGCCAGCAGTCTTACAGGGACGCAGCCCCAGCATTTT
CASSLTGTQPQHF
>TRBJ2-5|NA|NA|TRBV11-2
TGTGCCAGCAGCTTAGAGGGCGGAGAGACCCAGTACTTC
CASSLEGGETQYF
>TRBJ2-7|NA|NA|TRBV30
TGTGCCTGGTCCTCCATGGGCGGGCAGGGGTTCCCCTACGAGCAGTACTTC
CAWSSMGGQGFPYEQYF
>TRBJ2-2|NA|NA|TRBV21-1
TGTGCCAGCAGCAAAGTGGGCGTTCGGTCGAACACCGGGGAGCTGTTTTTT
CASSKVGVRSNTGELFF
>TRBJ2-3|TRBD2|NA|TRBV7-2
TGTGCCAGCAGCGGCTTGGGGGGAGGGACAGATACGCAGTATTTT
CASSGLGGGTDTQYF
>TRBJ2-7|TRBD1|NA|TRBV9
TGTGCCAGCAGCGTCCGGGACAGGGGCCACGAGCAGTACTTC
CASSVRDRGHEQYF
>TRBJ2-1|NA|NA|TRBV27
TGTGCCAGCAGTCGCCACCGGACAGACGCCTACAATGAGCAGTTCTTC
CASSRHRTDAYNEQFF
>TRBJ2-3|NA|NA|TRBV18
TGTGCCAGCTCACCACAGGGAATTTCTAGCACAGATACGCAGTATTTT
CASSPQGISSTDTQYF
>TRBJ1-5|NA|once|TRBV7-6
TGTGCCAGCAGCTTAGATCCGGACGCAACTCAGCCCCAGCATTTT
CASSLDPDATQPQHF
>TRBJ1-1|NA|NA|TRBV5-8
TGTGCCAGCAGCTTAGTGGGGGGTCCGAACACTGAAGCTTTCTTT
CASSLVGGPNTEAFF
>TRBJ1-1|NA|NA|TRBV21-1
TGTGCCAGCAGAATCCGGTTAGCTACACTTCGCACTGAAGCTTTCTTT
CASRIRLATLRTEAFF
>TRBJ1-1|TRBD1|few|TRBV7-8
TGTGCCAGCAGCGCCACAGGGGGAGAAGCTTTCTTT
CASSATGGEAFF
>TRBJ2-7|NA|NA|TRBV4-2
TGTGCCAGCAGCCAAGAGTTGTCGGGTAGTGGGATTGGGGAGCAGTACTTC
CASSQELSGSGIGEQYF
>TRBJ2-7|TRBD2|NA|TRBV28
TGTGCCAGCAGTTCACCCGGGACTAGCGGAATATACGAGCAGTACTTC
CASSSPGTSGIYEQYF
>TRBJ2-7|NA|NA|TRBV29-1
TGCAGCGTTGAAGGGGTCGCAATCAACGAGCAGTACTTC
CSVEGVAINEQYF
>TRBJ1-1|NA|NA|TRBV7-3
TGTGCCAGCAGCTCACAGGGAGCCACTGAAGCTTTCTTT
CASSSQGATEAFF
>TRBJ2-1|TRBD1|NA|TRBV28
TGTGCCAGCAGTTCGGCATCCGGGACAGGGCTTAATGAGCAGTTCTTC
CASSSASGTGLNEQFF
>TRBJ2-1|NA|NA|TRBV6-4
TGTGCCAGCAGTGAAGGGCAGGGCTCCTACAATGAGCAGTTCTTC
CASSEGQGSYNEQFF
>TRBJ2-1|NA|NA|TRBV7-3
TGTGCCAGCAGCCTTTCTGGCTCCTACAATGAGCAGTTCTTC
CASSLSGSYNEQFF
>TRBJ1-1|NA|NA|TRBV30
TGTGCCTGGAGGGGGATGGGGGGGCAGGATGGTGAAGCTTTCTTT
CAWRGMGGQDGEAFF
>TRBJ2-7|NA|NA|TRBV2
TGTGCCAGCAGATCGTACGAGCAGTACTTC
CASRSYEQYF
>TRBJ1-5|NA|NA|TRBV6-5
TGTGCCAGCAGTCCGCAGACGACAGGAGATCAGCCCCAGCATTTT
CASSPQTTGDQPQHF
>TRBJ2-3|NA|once|TRBV6-5
TGTGCCAGCAGTTACTCGGGGCTGGAAGATACGCAGTATTTT
CASSYSGLEDTQYF
>TRBJ2-4|NA|NA|TRBV4-3
TGCGCCAGCAGCCAATACCAGGGTCTAGCCAAAAACATTCAGTACTTC
CASSQYQGLAKNIQYF
>TRBJ2-2|NA|NA|TRBV19
TGTGCCAGTAGTTACGGATCCACCGGGGAGCTGTTTTTT
CASSYGSTGELFF
>TRBJ2-7|NA|NA|TRBV4-1
TGCGCCAGCAGCCAGGGAATAGGGGGGGGTGAGTACGAGCAGTACTTC
CASSQGIGGGEYEQYF
>TRBJ2-3|TRBD2|NA|TRBV9
TGTGCCAGCAGCGTCGGGACTAGCGGGAGCGGGACTAGCGGGAGGGCCTTGGTCGGTACGCAGTATTTT
CASSVGTSGSGTSGRALVGTQYF
>TRBJ2-5|NA|NA|TRBV7-9
TGTGCCAGCAGCTTCAAACCGGACGGTACCCAGTACTTC
CASSFKPDGTQYF
>TRBJ2-7|NA|NA|TRBV2
TGTGCCAGCAGTGTTCATAAAGGGGCCAGCCTCCCCTCCTACGAGCAGTACTTC
CASSVHKGASLPSYEQYF
>TRBJ2-3|NA|NA|TRBV4-1
TGCGCCAGCAGCCAAGATGTGGCAGATACGCAGTATTTT
CASSQDVADTQYF
>TRBJ2-5|NA|NA|TRBV10-1
TGCGCCAGCAGTGAGGGCCTTGGGGGCTCAGAGACCCAGTACTTC
CASSEGLGGSETQYF
>TRBJ2-7|NA|NA|TRBV7-9
TGTGCCAGCAGCTTATTTGGGGTTGCGCGATACGAGCAGTACTTC
CASSLFGVARYEQYF
>TRBJ1-1|NA|NA|TRBV6-1
TGTGCCAGCAGTGGACACAGCGTTCCTGAAGCTTTCTTT
CASSGHSVPEAFF
>TRBJ1-1|NA|NA|TRBV4-3
TGCGCCAGCAGCCAAGATCAGACTGAAGCTTTCTTT
CASSQDQTEAFF
>TRBJ1-5|NA|NA|TRBV10-2
TGCGCCAGCAGTGAGCGGGGGGGTGTTGGCAATCAGCCCCAGCATTTT
CASSERGGVGNQPQHF
>TRBJ1-1|NA|NA|TRBV2
TGTGCCAGCAGGAGGGAGAACACTGAAGCTTTCTTT
CASRRENTEAFF
>TRBJ1-5|NA|NA|TRBV6-6
TGTGCCGGGTCGAAGGATCGCAATCAGCCCCAGCATTTT
CAGSKDRNQPQHF
>TRBJ2-4|NA|NA|TRBV2
TGTGCCAGCAGGGCAACTCTCCGCGCCAAAAACATTCAGTACTTC
CASRATLRAKNIQYF
>TRBJ1-1|NA|NA|TRBV5-5
TGTGCCAGCAGCTTTTACGTCGGGGGAGGAGATTCGGCTTTCTTT
CASSFYVGGGDSAFF
>TRBJ2-7|NA|NA|TRBV30
TGTGCCTGGGGAACCGGGACGCACGAGCAGTACTTC
CAWGTGTHEQYF
>TRBJ2-3|NA|NA|TRBV29-1
TGCAGCGTTGCTAGGGGCGCAGATACGCAGTATTTT
CSVARGADTQYF
>TRBJ1-5|TRBD1|NA|TRBV6-5
TGTGCCAGCAGTCCAGGGGGTCGGAATCAGCCCCAGCATTTT
CASSPGGRNQPQHF
>TRBJ1-6|NA|NA|TRBV6-5
TGTGCCAGCAGTTACGGCTATAATTCACCCCTCCACTTT
CASSYGYNSPLHF
>TRBJ1-2|NA|NA|TRBV18
TGTGCCAGCTCAACAACAGGGTATGGCTACACCTTC
CASSTTGYGYTF
>TRBJ2-5|NA|NA|TRBV2
TGTGCCAGCACCCGGGACGCTGAAGAGACCCAGTACTTC
CASTRDAEETQYF
>TRBJ1-2|NA|once|TRBV5-8
TGTGCCAGCAGCTCCGCCGGCGGGTACTATGGCTACACCTTC
CASSSAGGYYGYTF
>TRBJ2-2|TRBD1|NA|TRBV28
TGTGCCAGCGGGGACAGGGAGGACACCGGGGAGCTGTTTTTT
CASGDREDTGELFF
>TRBJ2-2|NA|NA|TRBV5-5
TGTGCCAGCAGCTTGCGAGGGAACCCCGGGGAGCTGTTTTTT
CASSLRGNPGELFF